Listed here are 27 T cell receptor beta chains from one sample, sequenced in a study of a mutant IDH1 vaccine in newly diagnosed glioma. For these receptors, no antigen is known. The sample's time point: week 35, safety follow-up. A single vaccine dose contained 300 ug of mutant IDH1 20-mer peptide, and topical imiquimod was used with it. This table comes from immunoSEQ multiplex PCR, and its TCRdb copy is limited to in-frame clones, with some not included. The sample has approximately 47,000 clones; more than 75% are singletons. The sequencing here drew on PBMCs, taken from a glioma patient whose treatment included an IDH1 peptide vaccine. The source is a woman aged 40 to 55 with glioma.

This clone was recorded a few times. This chain joins TRBV10-2 and TRBJ1-5; TRBD1 aligns across 7 bases. The CDR3 totals 12 residues. The ends lost 9 bases at V and 7 bases at J; junction bases unmatched: 6. Germline CDR1 and CDR2: WSHSY and SAAADI. The CDR3 DNA reads TGCGCCAGTTCCAGGGGGATGCAGCCCCAGCATTTT. Its translation is CASSRGMQPQHF.

This rearrangement joins TRBV28 to TRBJ2-7; 8 bases agree with TRBD2. The CDR3 consists of 16 residues. The junction had 15 bases not matched to a gene; V was cut back by 4 bases and J by 7 bases. Germline V CDR1 and CDR2: MDHEN, SYDVKM. CDR3 nucleotide sequence: TGTGCCAGCAGTTCCGGGACTAGTTCCACCAAGGGGGAGCAGTACTTC. Translated: CASSSGTSSTKGEQYF.

In nucleotides, the CDR3 is TGCGCCAGCAGCCAAGGACAGGGCGGGCAGTTCTTC. Residues: CASSQGQGGQFF. The J gene is TRBJ2-1, the V gene TRBV4-1; 7 bases fit TRBD1. The germline CDR1 and CDR2 sequences are MGHRA and YSYEKL. Trimming removed 1 base from V and 12 bases from J; junction bases left unmatched: 3. There are 12 residues in the CDR3.

The V call is TRBV29-1, the J call TRBJ1-1, with TRBD1 as a possible D gene (5 bases). This CDR3 has 13 amino acids. The germline CDR1 and CDR2 sequences are SQVTM and ANQGSEA. Trimming cost V 2 bases and J 5 bases, with 12 bases left between them. The CDR3 DNA sequence: TGCAGCGTTGAATCCCAGGGTGATACTGAAGCTTTCTTT. Its protein product is CSVESQGDTEAFF.

The CDR3 coding sequence is TGCGCCAGCAACCCCGGGACAGGGTACAATGAGCAGTTCTTC. Translation gives CASNPGTGYNEQFF. The chain recombines TRBV5-1 with TRBJ2-1; the match to TRBD1 covers 9 bases. This CDR3 is 14 amino acids long. The V gene's germline CDR1 is SGHRS and CDR2 YFSETQ. Trimming removed 6 bases from V and 4 bases from J; junction bases left unmatched: 5. The whole variable domain, filled in from reference TRBV5-1 and TRBJ2-1, reads KAGVTQTPRYLIKTRGQQVTLSCSPISGHRSVSWYQQTPGQGLQFLFEYFSETQRNKGNFPGRFSGRQFSNSRSEMNVSTLELGDSALYLCASNPGTGYNEQFFGPGTRLTVL.

The chain employs TRBV5-1 and TRBJ2-4; D gene ambiguous. CDR3 length: 13 amino acids. V was pared by 0 bases and J by 6 bases, with 7 bases between. The germline CDR1 and CDR2 sequences are SGHRS and YFSETQ. For the CDR3, the DNA is TGCGCCAGCAGCTTGGTTCTGCCAAACATTCAGTACTTC. Translated: CASSLVLPNIQYF.

The rearrangement uses TRBV5-5 and TRBJ2-5; D possibly corresponds to TRBD2 (6 bases). The CDR3 is 15 amino acids. Per germline, CDR1 SGHKS and CDR2 YYEKEE (reference sequence). With 7 bases removed from V and 4 bases from J, the gap between germline ends came to 20 bases. The CDR3 coding sequence is TGTGCCAGCTCCCGTGGGGGGTCGCAGGGAGAGACCCAGTACTTC. Protein: CASSRGGSQGETQYF.

The chain combines TRBV5-4 with TRBJ1-4, with D perhaps matching TRBD1 (5 bases). Germline V lookup: CDR1 SGHNT, CDR2 YYREEE (reference sequence). Trimming stripped 2 bases from V and 11 bases from J, with 22 bases between. CDR3 length: 16 amino acids. This chain's CDR3 is CASSFSVSGREDKLFF. The DNA for the CDR3 is TGTGCCAGCAGCTTTTCTGTTTCGGGCAGGGAGGACAAACTGTTTTTT.

The chain carries TRBV5-1 and TRBJ1-4; 8 nucleotides match TRBD1. Losses at the gene ends were 0 bases for V and 1 base for J; bases not matched to a gene: 2. The germline V gene encodes CDR1 SGHRS and CDR2 YFSETQ. The CDR3 is made up of 16 amino acids. The CDR3 DNA is TGCGCCAGCAGCTTGGGGACAGGGAAAACTAATGAAAAACTGTTTTTT. Amino acid sequence: CASSLGTGKTNEKLFF.

The J gene is TRBJ1-2, the V gene TRBV30; 7 positions match TRBD1. Germline V CDR1 and CDR2: GTSNPN, SVGIG (reference sequence). V gave up 2 bases and J gave up 2 bases; unmatched junction bases: 8. The CDR3 loop spans 15 amino acids. CDR3 sequence reads: CAWSSYQGVNYGYTF. As DNA, the CDR3 is TGTGCCTGGAGTTCCTATCAGGGGGTAAACTATGGCTACACCTTC.

The rearrangement joins TRBV7-8 to TRBJ2-2; D may be TRBD2 (5 bases). Trimming removed 1 base from V and 4 bases from J, with 7 bases in between. Germline-derived CDR1 and CDR2 are SGHVS and FQNEAQ. The CDR3 runs to 14 residues. As DNA, the CDR3 is TGTGCCAGCAGCTTAGGGCGGGCCACCGGGGAGCTGTTTTTT. It translates to CASSLGRATGELFF.

The chain couples TRBV7-9 to TRBJ2-5, with a weak D call TRBD1 (6 bases). CDR1 is SEHNR, CDR2 FQNEAQ, per germline (reference sequence). Between the trimmed V and J ends, which lost 6 bases and 3 bases, there was a span of 14 bases. The CDR3 sequence is 14 residues long. CDR3 in amino acids: CASSLTQGKETQYF. CDR3 coding DNA: TGTGCCAGCAGTCTCACACAGGGTAAAGAGACCCAGTACTTC. Together with reference TRBV7-9 and TRBJ2-5, the CDR3 gives the full variable domain: DTGVSQNPRHKITKRGQNVTFRCDPISEHNRLYWYRQTLGQGPEFLTYFQNEAQLEKSRLLSDRFSAERPKGSFSTLEIQRTEQGDSAMYLCASSLTQGKETQYFGPGTRLLVL.

The J gene is TRBJ2-5, the V gene TRBV5-1; D is possibly TRBD1 or TRBD2 (5 bases each). Germline CDR1 SGHRS, CDR2 YFSETQ. The CDR3 has 14 amino acids. The ends were cut back, 4 bases at V and 5 bases at J, with 15 bases in the middle. CDR3 nucleotides: TGCGCCAGCAGCGCCCTTGGGGGTCCGGAGACCCAGTACTTC. It translates to CASSALGGPETQYF.

The rearrangement uses TRBV29-1 and TRBJ2-3; TRBD2 matches 10 bases. There are 15 residues in the CDR3. Trimming at V came to 4 bases and at J to 2 bases, leaving 6 bases not matched to a gene. CDR1 is SQVTM and CDR2 is ANQGSEA in the germline V gene. In DNA form, the CDR3 reads TGCAGCGTTGCCTCTAGCGGGAGACTCACAGATACGCAGTATTTT. Translating it yields CSVASSGRLTDTQYF.

The chain recombines TRBV7-2 with TRBJ2-5, with 9 bases matching TRBD2. The CDR3 covers 15 residues. J was trimmed by 5 bases and V by 0 bases; bases with no gene match: 4. Germline loops: CDR1 SGHTA, CDR2 FQGNSA. This CDR3 reads CASSLASGGVETQYF. CDR3 coding DNA: TGTGCCAGCAGCTTAGCTAGCGGGGGCGTGGAGACCCAGTACTTC.

This clone was picked up a small number of times. This chain uses TRBV7-2 with TRBJ2-7; tentative D call: TRBD2 (5 bases). V lost 3 bases to trimming and J lost 0 bases, with 9 bases between them. Germline V gene sequence: CDR1 SGHTA, CDR2 FQGNSA. The CDR3 length is 14 residues. CDR3 in amino acids: CASSFRRNSYEQYF. In DNA, the CDR3 is TGTGCCAGCAGCTTTCGGAGGAACTCCTACGAGCAGTACTTC.

Only one count was recorded for this clone. The chain carries TRBV18 and TRBJ2-1, with TRBD1 matching over 7 bases. The CDR3 contains 14 residues. Trimming cost V 1 base and J 8 bases; bases outside gene matches: 5. The V gene's germline CDR1 is KGHSH and CDR2 LQKENI. CDR3 DNA sequence: TGTGCCAGCTCACCACGGACAGGAGCTGATGAGCAGTTCTTC. Encoded protein: CASSPRTGADEQFF.

The chain is built from TRBV5-1 and TRBJ2-1; D gene uncertain. Germline lookup yields CDR1 SGHRS and CDR2 YFSETQ. The germline V and J ends were trimmed by 0 bases and 1 base, with 8 bases remaining between them. There are 15 residues in the CDR3. The CDR3 nucleotides read TGCGCCAGCAGCTTGGGCCCAGAGTCCTACAATGAGCAGTTCTTC. As protein: CASSLGPESYNEQFF.

In this sample, this clone turned up once. This chain's CDR3 is CASSLTQGARNNEQFF. DNA for the CDR3: TGTGCCAGCAGCTTAACCCAGGGGGCGCGCAACAATGAGCAGTTCTTC. The rearrangement joins TRBV7-2 to TRBJ2-1; TRBD1 agrees at 8 bases. J was trimmed by 5 bases and V by 2 bases; bases with no gene match: 8. CDR3 size: 16 residues. Germline loops: CDR1 SGHTA, CDR2 FQGNSA.

This sequence joins TRBV14 and TRBJ2-7, with TRBD2 matching 7 bases. Germline V gives CDR1 SGHDN, CDR2 FVKESK. The V segment lost 0 bases and the J segment 1 base; nucleotides outside the gene matches: 6. The CDR3 consists of 16 residues. The CDR3 region is CASSQDTAGASYEQYF. The CDR3 DNA reads TGTGCCAGCAGCCAAGATACGGCGGGAGCGTCCTACGAGCAGTACTTC.

This clone came up once. The chain recombines TRBV5-1 with TRBJ2-1, with a weak D call TRBD2 (6 bases). This CDR3 has 15 amino acids. Germline V gene lookup returns CDR1 SGHRS and CDR2 YFSETQ. The V gene lost 1 base and the J gene lost 15 bases, with 23 bases spanning the gap. Here the CDR3 reads CASSLQTPASGEGFF. CDR3 DNA sequence: TGCGCCAGCAGCTTGCAGACACCAGCGTCGGGGGAAGGGTTCTTC. The full variable domain, rest sourced from reference TRBV5-1 and TRBJ2-1, is KAGVTQTPRYLIKTRGQQVTLSCSPISGHRSVSWYQQTPGQGLQFLFEYFSETQRNKGNFPGRFSGRQFSNSRSEMNVSTLELGDSALYLCASSLQTPASGEGFFGPGTRLTVL.

V and J are TRBV6-5 and TRBJ2-1; 10 bases match TRBD2. The CDR3 runs to 16 residues. The V segment lost 2 bases and the J segment 4 bases; nucleotides outside the gene matches: 5. CDR1 MNHEY and CDR2 SVGAGI come from the germline V gene. The CDR3 DNA reads TGTGCCAGCAGTTACAGGGCTAGCGGGGGTTACAATGAGCAGTTCTTC. This gives the protein CASSYRASGGYNEQFF.

V gene TRBV18 combines with J gene TRBJ1-2; a possible D gene is TRBD1 (6 bases). The CDR3 is 15 residues long. Germline V gene data show CDR1 as KGHSH and CDR2 as LQKENI. Trimming took off 5 bases at V and 2 bases at J, with 15 bases between the two ends. The CDR3 region has the DNA TGTGCCAGCTCATCTGGACAGAACCAGAACTATGGCTACACCTTC. Translation gives CASSSGQNQNYGYTF.

This chain connects TRBV5-8 to TRBJ2-7, with 8 positions matching TRBD2. V shed 4 bases, J shed 5 bases, and the junction held 11 bases outside the gene matches. The CDR3 totals 15 residues. The germline CDR1 and CDR2 sequences are SGHTS and YDEGEE. CDR3 bases: TGTGCCAGCAGCAAGCCATTCGGGGGGGCCGACGAGCAGTACTTC. This translates into CASSKPFGGADEQYF.

The genes are TRBV29-1 and TRBJ2-1; 10 nucleotides match TRBD2. The CDR3 covers 13 residues. Unmatched junction bases numbered 4, after V lost 3 bases and J lost 8 bases. The germline V gene has CDR1 SQVTM and CDR2 ANQGSEA. CDR3 sequence (DNA): TGCAGCGTTGATAGCGGGGGGATTGATGAGCAGTTCTTC. As protein: CSVDSGGIDEQFF.

A note on this clone: Relative to the germline gene, one junction end is altered; a read error may explain this. The rearrangement joins TRBV30 to TRBJ2-1; 10 bases map to TRBD2. CDR3 length equals 14 residues. CDR1 is GTSNPN, CDR2 SVGIG, per germline (reference sequence). CDR3 residues: CAWSGRGFYNEQFF. In nucleotides, the CDR3 is TGTGCGTGGAGCGGGAGGGGCTTCTACAATGAGCAGTTCTTC.

The chain combines TRBV6-6 with TRBJ2-6; D may be TRBD1 (6 bases). The V end was cut by 2 bases, the J end by 2 bases, with 7 bases between. The V gene's germline CDR1 is MNHNY and CDR2 SVGAGI (reference sequence). The CDR3 runs to 15 residues. CDR3 amino acids: CASSYEGAGANVLTF. In DNA form, the CDR3 reads TGTGCCAGCAGTTACGAGGGGGCTGGGGCCAACGTCCTGACTTTC.